This TCR beta chain originates from a study of blood T cell repertoires in COVID-19. Across the study: The study drew acute and convalescent COVID-19 samples from the United States, Italy and Spain. PBMCs, B-cell-depleted T cells, or T cells were the source of the cDNA or gDNA that made up the material.

Between the trimmed V and J ends, which lost 5 bases and 0 bases, there was a span of 22 bases. The CDR3 runs to 19 residues. Germline V gene sequence: CDR1 MNHEY, CDR2 SMNVEV (reference sequence). In the study's own analysis: Nucleated cell counts were estimated from reference gene primer amplification. Sequencing used immunoSEQ multiplex PCR; TCRdb keeps in-frame clones, though not all of them. V, J and clone size were drawn from that table, and D and trimming were deduced from the DNA. Of roughly 190,000 clones in the sample, around 80% are singletons; the top ten hold around 21%. The clonotype comes from a human donor in a cohort sampled during active COVID-19. The chain carries TRBV27 and TRBJ2-2; a possible D gene is TRBD2 (6 bases). Sequenced input: peripheral blood. The CDR3 region is CASSPLMGGASANTGELFF. The CDR3 DNA reads TGTGCCAGCAGTCCTCTCATGGGCGGGGCGAGCGCGAACACCGGGGAGCTGTTTTTT.